The text below deals with one T cell receptor (beta chain). Its antigen is currently unknown. Produced via immunoSEQ multiplex PCR; TCRdb's table is partial and in-frame only. The profile shows 150,000 or so clones, 85% to 90% of them singletons. These data belong to a study of cytomegalovirus exposure and HLA in healthy donors. Whole-study results and caveats: In vitro, three CMV-associated chains proved specific for CMV antigens.

The approximately 120-subject validation cohort, separate from the approximately 640-subject first cohort, included the donors. Per the germline V gene, CDR1 is SNHLY and CDR2 is FYNNEI. This CDR3 region has 14 residues. V was shortened by 2 bases and J by 1 base, with 5 bases between the two germline ends. This clonotype was obtained from a woman aged 18 to 35 in good health and CMV-seropositive. The gene calls are TRBV2 and TRBJ2-2; no reliable D call. The sample was PBMCs. CDR3 region: CASSEIRNTGELFF. The CDR3 bases are TGTGCCAGCAGTGAAATCAGGAACACCGGGGAGCTGTTTTTT.